This T cell receptor beta chain appears in the sequencing data of a study of OX40 agonist ivuxolimab in advanced cancers. Study in general: Patients receiving dose escalation had hepatocellular carcinoma, melanoma, renal cell or head and neck cancer. Prior checkpoint blockade (anti-PD-1, anti-PD-L1 or anti-CTLA-4) was permitted; 35% to 50% had it. In three patients, partial responses were observed, one with hepatocellular carcinoma and two with cutaneous melanoma.

Per the germline V gene, CDR1 is SGHRS and CDR2 is YFSETQ. Trimming took 7 bases from V and 7 from J; bases not matched to a gene: 7. The CDR3 is made up of 15 amino acids. Some clones are missing from TCRdb's copy, which holds only in-frame ones; the method was immunoSEQ multiplex PCR. The sample has approximately 89,000 clones, around 87% seen once. The receptor was isolated from an adult with an advanced solid tumor such as melanoma, head and neck, liver or kidney cancer. This rearrangement joins TRBV5-1 to TRBJ2-1; 14 bases align to TRBD2. The sample here was CD4+ or CD8+ T cells sorted from blood, taken in a trial of the OX40 agonist ivuxolimab. The CDR3 loop reads CASYLGTSGGNEQFF. CDR3 nucleotide sequence: TGCGCCAGCTACCTAGGGACTAGCGGGGGAAATGAGCAGTTCTTC. Filled out from reference TRBV5-1 and TRBJ2-1, the complete variable domain reads KAGVTQTPRYLIKTRGQQVTLSCSPISGHRSVSWYQQTPGQGLQFLFEYFSETQRNKGNFPGRFSGRQFSNSRSEMNVSTLELGDSALYLCASYLGTSGGNEQFFGPGTRLTVL.